This T cell receptor (beta chain) was observed in a study of blood T cell repertoires in COVID-19. Across the study: Some COVID-19 samples were acute and others convalescent; all came from the United States, Italy and Spain. T cells, B-cell-depleted T cells, or PBMCs provided the cDNA or gDNA that served as material.

Per germline, CDR1 SGHVS and CDR2 FNYEAQ. The CDR3 covers 16 residues. After removal of 4 bases from V and 2 bases from J, the junction contained 10 bases not matched to a gene. Authors' analysis steps: Reference gene primer amplification gave estimated nucleated cell counts. Clones were read by immunoSEQ multiplex PCR, and TCRdb kept only the in-frame ones, dropping some. V, J and clone size reflect that table, while D and trimming were determined from the DNA. The data show some 270,000 clones, 70% to 90% seen once. Recovery among Cohort 3 donors was established by two negative PCRs, clearance, or symptom resolution.

Sequencing used PBMCs or T cells enriched from blood (not recorded which). V gene TRBV7-6 combines with J gene TRBJ2-7; 8 bases agree with TRBD1. The source of this sequence is a woman aged 30 to 39 who had recovered from COVID-19. The CDR3 DNA follows: TGTGCCAGCAGCTCCCTGGGACAGGATGGGACCTACGAGCAGTACTTC. It specifies CASSSLGQDGTYEQYF.